Listed here is a single TCR beta chain. This specimen comes from a study of blood T cells in healthy people across ages. The CDR3 has 13 amino acids. Germline CDR1 reads DFQATT; CDR2 reads SNEGSKA (reference sequence). The authors ran a second PCR of about 6 to 11 cycles using a sample-barcoded 5' primer and a J-beta primer mix. One entry per CDR3 protein results from TCRdb running MiXCR on the 5' RACE reads. Of about 1.5 million distinct CDR3 sequences listed, around 39% are singletons. Material for sequencing was blood. The source is a woman aged 18-35 years in good health. The chain couples TRBV20-1 to TRBJ2-4; TRBD1 aligns across 8 bases. The DNA end is more similar to TRBJ2-7, so the J call may be wrong. The CDR3 loop is CSASPTGDDEQYF. For the CDR3, the DNA is TGCAGTGCTAGCCCGACAGGGGATGACGAGCAGTACTTC.